The clone carrying this T cell receptor beta chain has just a few counts. What it binds is not known. These data belong to a study of T cell repertoires in cytomegalovirus infection. The CDR3 contains 17 residues. Per germline, CDR1 MNHNS and CDR2 SASEGT. V lost 3 bases and J lost 2; bases outside the gene matches: 8. TCRdb re-derived calls from the reads in MiXCR, one entry per CDR3 protein. In the table there are roughly 730,000 distinct CDR3 sequences, roughly 30% of which are singletons. The rearrangement uses TRBV6-1 and TRBJ1-3; 9 nucleotides line up with TRBD1. Specimen: cultured PBMCs, collected from culture after CMV antigen stimulation. The source is a human donor in good health (CMV status not recorded). Some clones in this sample may be carry-over from other donors' samples. DNA for the CDR3: TGTGCCAGCAGTGACGCACACAGGGGGCGAGCTGGAAACACCATATATTTT. It specifies CASSDAHRGRAGNTIYF.